The clone carrying this TCR beta chain occurred a few times. Its specificity is unknown. Germline values: CDR1 SEHNR, CDR2 FQNEAQ (reference sequence). The CDR3 is made up of 16 amino acids. The ends were cut back, 3 bases at V and 7 bases at J, with 18 bases in the middle. TCRdb re-called the RT-PCR reads with MiXCR, one entry per CDR3 protein. The sample contains about 240,000 distinct CDR3 sequences, 12% of which appear only once. These data originate in a study of response to subunit inactivated influenza vaccine. General study points: Each seasonal influenza vaccination recruits few new T cells, the authors suggested.

The sample here was non-naive T cells sorted from PBMCs, taken approximately 15 days before vaccination. The source of this sequence is a middle-aged man who received an inactivated influenza vaccine. The chain combines TRBV7-9 with TRBJ2-2; either TRBD1 or TRBD2 may supply D (5 bases each). CDR3 DNA: TGTGCCAGCAGCTTTAAGGGGACGGTCTCGGTCGGGGAGCTGTTTTTT. Its protein product is CASSFKGTVSVGELFF.